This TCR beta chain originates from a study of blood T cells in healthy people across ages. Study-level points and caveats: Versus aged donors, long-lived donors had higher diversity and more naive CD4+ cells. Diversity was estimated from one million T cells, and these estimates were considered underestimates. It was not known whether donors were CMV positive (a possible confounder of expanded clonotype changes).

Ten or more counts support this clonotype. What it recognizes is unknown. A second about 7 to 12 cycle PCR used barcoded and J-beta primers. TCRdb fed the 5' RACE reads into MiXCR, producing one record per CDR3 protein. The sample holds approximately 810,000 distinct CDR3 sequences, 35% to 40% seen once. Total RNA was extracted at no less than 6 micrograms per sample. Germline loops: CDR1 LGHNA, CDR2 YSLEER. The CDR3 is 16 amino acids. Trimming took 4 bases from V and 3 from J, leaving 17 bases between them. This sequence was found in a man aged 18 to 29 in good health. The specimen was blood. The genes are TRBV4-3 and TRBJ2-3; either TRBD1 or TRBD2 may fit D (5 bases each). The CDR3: CASSLHRDRITDTQYF. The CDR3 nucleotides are TGCGCCAGCAGCCTCCACCGGGACCGAATAACAGATACGCAGTATTTT.